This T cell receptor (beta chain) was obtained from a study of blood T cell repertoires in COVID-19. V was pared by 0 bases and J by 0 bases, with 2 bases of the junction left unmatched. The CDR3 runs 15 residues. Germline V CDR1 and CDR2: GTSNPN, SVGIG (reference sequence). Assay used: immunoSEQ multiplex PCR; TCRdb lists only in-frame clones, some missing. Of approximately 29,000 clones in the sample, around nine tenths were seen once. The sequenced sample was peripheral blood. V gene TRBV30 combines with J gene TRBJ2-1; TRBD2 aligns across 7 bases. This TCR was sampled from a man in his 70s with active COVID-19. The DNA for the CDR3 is TGTGCCTGGAGTGTACTAGCGAGCTCCTACAATGAGCAGTTCTTC. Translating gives CAWSVLASSYNEQFF.